This T cell receptor (beta chain) was recovered during a study of metastatic and nonmetastatic thyroid tumors. Study-level background: The study looked at repertoires side by side in blood and in tumor or nodule tissue from malignant and benign thyroid patients.

Authors' data handling: CDR3 differences across clinicopathological groups were used to build a distant-metastasis classifier for papillary thyroid cancer. Via MiXCR, TCRdb re-called the PCR reads. TCRdb's processing, not the authors' own work, is the source of the V and J calls. Among more than 20,000 clones, roughly 22% were seen once, and the ten largest hold 9% to 15%. This clone has at least ten counts. Germline CDR1 reads LGHNA; CDR2 reads YSLEER. Trimming stripped 0 bases from V and 4 bases from J, with 9 bases between. The CDR3 consists of 14 residues. No treatment had been given to any patient before thyroid surgery.

Material for sequencing was tumor tissue. The sequence came from a female donor with papillary thyroid cancer or a benign thyroid nodule (not recorded which). Some clones in this sample may be carry-over from other donors' samples. The chain combines TRBV4-3 with TRBJ2-5, with no clear D. CDR3 DNA: TGCGCCAGCAGCCAAGAGGCTTTCCGAGAGACCCAGTACTTC. Its protein product is CASSQEAFRETQYF.